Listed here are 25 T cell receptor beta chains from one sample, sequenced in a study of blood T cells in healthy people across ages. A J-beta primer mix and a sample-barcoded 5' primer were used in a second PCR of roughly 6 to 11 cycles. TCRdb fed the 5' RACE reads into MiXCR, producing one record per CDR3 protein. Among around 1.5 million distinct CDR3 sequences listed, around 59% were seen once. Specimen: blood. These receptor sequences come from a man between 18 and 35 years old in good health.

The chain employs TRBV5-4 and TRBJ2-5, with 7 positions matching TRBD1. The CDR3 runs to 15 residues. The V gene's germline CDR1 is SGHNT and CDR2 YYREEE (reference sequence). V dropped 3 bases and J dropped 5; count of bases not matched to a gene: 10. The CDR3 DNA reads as TGTGCCAGCAGCTCAACAACAGGGGTTGCGGAGACCCAGTACTTC. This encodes CASSSTTGVAETQYF. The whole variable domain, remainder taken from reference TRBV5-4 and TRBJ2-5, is ETGVTQSPTHLIKTRGQQVTLRCSSQSGHNTVSWYQQALGQGPQFIFQYYREEENGRGNFPPRFSGLQFPNYSSELNVNALELDDSALYLCASSSTTGVAETQYFGPGTRLLVL.

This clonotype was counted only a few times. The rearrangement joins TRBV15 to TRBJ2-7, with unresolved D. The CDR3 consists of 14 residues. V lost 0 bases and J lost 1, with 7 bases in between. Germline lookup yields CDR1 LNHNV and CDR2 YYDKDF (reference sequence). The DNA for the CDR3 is TGTGCCACCAGCAGAGAGCCAGGATCCTACGAGCAGTACTTC. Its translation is CATSREPGSYEQYF.

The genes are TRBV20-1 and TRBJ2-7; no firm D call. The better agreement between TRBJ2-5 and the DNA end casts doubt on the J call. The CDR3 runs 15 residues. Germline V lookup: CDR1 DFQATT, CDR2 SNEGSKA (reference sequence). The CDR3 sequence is CSARDPAGLQETQYF. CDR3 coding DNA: TGCAGTGCTAGAGATCCGGCAGGCCTGCAAGAGACCCAGTACTTC.

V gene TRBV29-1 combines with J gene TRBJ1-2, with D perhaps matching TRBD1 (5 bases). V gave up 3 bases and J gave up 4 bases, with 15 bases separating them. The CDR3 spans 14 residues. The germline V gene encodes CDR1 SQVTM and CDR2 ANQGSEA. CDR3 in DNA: TGCAGCGTTGACGTTACAGGTCTTTCCTATGGCTACACCTTC. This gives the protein CSVDVTGLSYGYTF.

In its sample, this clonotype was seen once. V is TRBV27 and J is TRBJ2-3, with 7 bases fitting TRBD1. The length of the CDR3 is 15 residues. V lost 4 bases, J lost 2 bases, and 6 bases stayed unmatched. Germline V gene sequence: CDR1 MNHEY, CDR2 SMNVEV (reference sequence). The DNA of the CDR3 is TGTGCCAGCAGTTGGACAGGAGGCCACACAGATACGCAGTATTTT. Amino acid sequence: CASSWTGGHTDTQYF.

DNA for the CDR3: TGCGCCAGCAGCTTCCAGGGGGGTATGAACACTGAAGCTTTCTTT. Its translation is CASSFQGGMNTEAFF. This chain connects TRBV5-1 to TRBJ1-1; 7 nucleotides align to TRBD1. V gave up 2 bases and J gave up 0 bases; unmatched junction bases: 4. The germline V gene has CDR1 SGHRS and CDR2 YFSETQ. This CDR3 spans 15 amino acids.

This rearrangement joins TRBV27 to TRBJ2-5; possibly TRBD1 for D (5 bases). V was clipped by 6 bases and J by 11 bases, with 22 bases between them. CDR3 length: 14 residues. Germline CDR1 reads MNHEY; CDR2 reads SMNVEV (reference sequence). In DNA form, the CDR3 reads TGTGCCAGCAGGGCTGGGGCAGGACCTTGGCAGCAGTACTTC. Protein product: CASRAGAGPWQQYF.

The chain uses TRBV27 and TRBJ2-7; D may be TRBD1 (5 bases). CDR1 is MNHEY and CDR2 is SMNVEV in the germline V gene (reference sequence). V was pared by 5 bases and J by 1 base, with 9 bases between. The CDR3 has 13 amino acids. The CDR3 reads CASSGAQSYEQYF. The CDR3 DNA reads TGTGCCAGCAGTGGGGCACAGTCCTACGAGCAGTACTTC.

CDR3 sequence (DNA): TGTGCCAGCAGCGGGGACAGGGTTTTCCCAGATACGCAGTATTTT. Its translation: CASSGDRVFPDTQYF. The V and J genes are TRBV7-9 and TRBJ2-3; TRBD1 matches at 9 bases. From germline, CDR1 is SEHNR and CDR2 FQNEAQ (reference sequence). The ends lost 5 bases at V and 4 bases at J; junction bases unmatched: 7. The CDR3 loop spans 15 amino acids.

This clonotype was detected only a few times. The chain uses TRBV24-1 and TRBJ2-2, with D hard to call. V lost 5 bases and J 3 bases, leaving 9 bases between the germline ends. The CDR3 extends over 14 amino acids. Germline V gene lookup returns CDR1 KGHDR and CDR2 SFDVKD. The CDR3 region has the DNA TGTGCCACCAGTGGCCAGGCGGACACCGGGGAGCTGTTTTTT. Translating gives CATSGQADTGELFF.

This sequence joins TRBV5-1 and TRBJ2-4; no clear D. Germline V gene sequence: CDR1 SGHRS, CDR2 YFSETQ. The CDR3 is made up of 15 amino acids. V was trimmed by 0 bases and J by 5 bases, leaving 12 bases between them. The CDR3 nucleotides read TGCGCCAGCAGCTTGGGATTCGGCTTCCAAAACATTCAGTACTTC. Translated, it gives CASSLGFGFQNIQYF.

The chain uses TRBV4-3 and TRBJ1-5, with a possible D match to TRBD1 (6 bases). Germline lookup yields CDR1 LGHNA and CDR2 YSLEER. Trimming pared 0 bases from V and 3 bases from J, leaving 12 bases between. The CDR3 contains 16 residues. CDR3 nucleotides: TGCGCCAGCAGCCAAGATAGACAGGTTTACAATCAGCCCCAGCATTTT. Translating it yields CASSQDRQVYNQPQHF.

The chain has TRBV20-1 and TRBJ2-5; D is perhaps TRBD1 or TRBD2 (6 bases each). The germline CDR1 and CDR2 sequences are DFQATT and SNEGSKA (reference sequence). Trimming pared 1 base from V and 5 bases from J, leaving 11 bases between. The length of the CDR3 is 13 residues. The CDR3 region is CSARGEGGETQYF. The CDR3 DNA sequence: TGCAGTGCTAGAGGGGAAGGGGGGGAGACCCAGTACTTC.

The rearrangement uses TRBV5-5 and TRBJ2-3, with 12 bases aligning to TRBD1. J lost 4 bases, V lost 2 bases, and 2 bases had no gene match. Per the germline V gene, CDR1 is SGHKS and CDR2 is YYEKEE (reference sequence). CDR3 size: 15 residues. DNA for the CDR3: TGTGCCAGCAGCTTTGGGACAGGGGGCGCAGATACGCAGTATTTT. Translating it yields CASSFGTGGADTQYF.

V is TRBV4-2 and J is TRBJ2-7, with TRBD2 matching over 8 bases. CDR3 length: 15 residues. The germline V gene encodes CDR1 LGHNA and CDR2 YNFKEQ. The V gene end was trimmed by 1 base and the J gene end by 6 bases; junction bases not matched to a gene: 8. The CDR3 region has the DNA TGTGCCAGCAGCCAAGTGATCCAGCGGGAGTTCGAGCAGTACTTC. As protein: CASSQVIQREFEQYF.

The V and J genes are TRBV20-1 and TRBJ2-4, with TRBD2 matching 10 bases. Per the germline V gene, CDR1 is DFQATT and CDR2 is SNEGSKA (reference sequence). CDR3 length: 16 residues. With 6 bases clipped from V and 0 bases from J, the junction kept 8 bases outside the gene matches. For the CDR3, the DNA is TGCAGTGCCGCGCCGCCTAGCGGGGGAGCCAAAAACATTCAGTACTTC. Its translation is CSAAPPSGGAKNIQYF.

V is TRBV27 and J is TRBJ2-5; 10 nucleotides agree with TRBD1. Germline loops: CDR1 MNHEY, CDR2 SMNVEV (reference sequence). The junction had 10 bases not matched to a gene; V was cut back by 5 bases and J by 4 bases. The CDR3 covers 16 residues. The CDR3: CASSQRDRGAVETQYF. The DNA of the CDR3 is TGTGCCAGCAGTCAACGGGACAGGGGCGCAGTAGAGACCCAGTACTTC.

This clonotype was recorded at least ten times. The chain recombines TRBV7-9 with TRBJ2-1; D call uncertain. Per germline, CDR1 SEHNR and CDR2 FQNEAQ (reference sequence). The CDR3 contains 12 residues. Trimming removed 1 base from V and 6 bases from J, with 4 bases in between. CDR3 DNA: TGTGCCAGCAGCTTAGATTCCAATGAGCAGTTCTTC. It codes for CASSLDSNEQFF.

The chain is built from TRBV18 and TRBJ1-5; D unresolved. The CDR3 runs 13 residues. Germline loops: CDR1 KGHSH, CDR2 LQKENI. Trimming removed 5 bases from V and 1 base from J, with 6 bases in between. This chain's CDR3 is CASSTSSNQPQHF. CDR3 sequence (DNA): TGTGCCAGCTCAACTTCAAGCAATCAGCCCCAGCATTTT.

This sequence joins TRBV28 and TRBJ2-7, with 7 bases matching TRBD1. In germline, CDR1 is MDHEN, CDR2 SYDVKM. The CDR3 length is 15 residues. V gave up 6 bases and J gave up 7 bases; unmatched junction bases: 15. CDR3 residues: CASRLAGQAYLEQYF. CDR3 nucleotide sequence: TGTGCCAGCAGGCTCGCCGGACAGGCTTATTTGGAGCAGTACTTC.

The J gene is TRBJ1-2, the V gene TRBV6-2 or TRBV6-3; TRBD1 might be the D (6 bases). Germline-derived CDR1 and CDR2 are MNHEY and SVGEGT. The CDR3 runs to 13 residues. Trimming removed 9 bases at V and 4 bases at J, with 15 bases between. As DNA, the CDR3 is TGTGCCAGTCAACAGGGCACCAGCTATGGCTACACCTTC. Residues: CASQQGTSYGYTF.

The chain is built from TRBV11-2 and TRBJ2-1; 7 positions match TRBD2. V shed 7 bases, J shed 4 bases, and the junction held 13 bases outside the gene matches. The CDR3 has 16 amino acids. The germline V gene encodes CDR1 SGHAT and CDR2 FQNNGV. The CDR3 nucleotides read TGTGCCAGCACAAGTAGAGGCGGGAGTATGTACAATGAGCAGTTCTTC. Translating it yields CASTSRGGSMYNEQFF.

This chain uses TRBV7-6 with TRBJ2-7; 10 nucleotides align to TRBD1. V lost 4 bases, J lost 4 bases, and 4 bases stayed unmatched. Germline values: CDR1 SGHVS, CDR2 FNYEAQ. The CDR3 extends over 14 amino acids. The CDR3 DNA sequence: TGTGCCAGCAGCTCGGACAGGGGGAAGTACGAGCAGTACTTC. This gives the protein CASSSDRGKYEQYF. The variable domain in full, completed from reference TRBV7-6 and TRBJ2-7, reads GAGVSQSPRYKVTKRGQDVALRCDPISGHVSLYWYRQALGQGPEFLTYFNYEAQQDKSGLPNDRFSAERPEGSISTLTIQRTEQRDSAMYRCASSSDRGKYEQYFGPGTRLTVT.

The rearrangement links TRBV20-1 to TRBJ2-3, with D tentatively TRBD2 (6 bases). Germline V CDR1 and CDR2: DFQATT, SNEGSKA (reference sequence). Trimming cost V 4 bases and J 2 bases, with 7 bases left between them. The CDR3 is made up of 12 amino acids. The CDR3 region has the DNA TGCAGTGCTACGGGGGTCACAGATACGCAGTATTTT. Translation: CSATGVTDTQYF.

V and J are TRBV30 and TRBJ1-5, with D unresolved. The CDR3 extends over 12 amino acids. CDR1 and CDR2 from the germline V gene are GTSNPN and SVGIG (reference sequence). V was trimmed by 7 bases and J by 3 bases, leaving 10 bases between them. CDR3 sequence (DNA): TGTGCCTACAGTTCCAACAATCAGCCCCAGCATTTT. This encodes CAYSSNNQPQHF.